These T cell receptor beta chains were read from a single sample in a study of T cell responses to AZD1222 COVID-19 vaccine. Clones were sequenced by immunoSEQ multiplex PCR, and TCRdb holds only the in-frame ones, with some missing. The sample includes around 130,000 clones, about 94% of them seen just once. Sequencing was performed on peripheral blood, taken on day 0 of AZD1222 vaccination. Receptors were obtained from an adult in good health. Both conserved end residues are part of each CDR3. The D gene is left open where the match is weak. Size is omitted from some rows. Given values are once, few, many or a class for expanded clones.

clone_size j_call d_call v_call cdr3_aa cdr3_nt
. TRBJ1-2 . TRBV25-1 CASSEGRYYGYTF TGTGCCAGCAGTGAAGGCAGATACTATGGCTACACCTTC
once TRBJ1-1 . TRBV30 CAWRLPGSHLNTEAFF TGTGCCTGGAGACTTCCGGGGAGCCACTTGAACACTGAAGCTTTCTTT
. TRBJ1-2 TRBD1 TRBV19 CASTPGRGRGYTF TGTGCCAGTACACCGGGCAGGGGGCGAGGCTACACCTTC
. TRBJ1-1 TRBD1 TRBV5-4 CASSSRTGLNTEAFF TGTGCCAGCAGTTCTCGGACAGGCCTGAACACTGAAGCTTTCTTT
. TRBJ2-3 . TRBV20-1 CSASRASDGTDTQYF TGCAGTGCTAGTAGGGCTAGCGACGGCACAGATACGCAGTATTTT
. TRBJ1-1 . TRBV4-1 CASSQEGTPNTEAFF TGCGCCAGCAGCCAAGAGGGGACACCGAACACTGAAGCTTTCTTT
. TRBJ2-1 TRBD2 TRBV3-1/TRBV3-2 CASSSWTSGNEQFF TGTGCCAGCAGCTCGTGGACTAGCGGCAATGAGCAGTTCTTC
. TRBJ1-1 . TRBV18 CASSPQGRTEAFF TGTGCCAGCTCACCCCAGGGAAGAACTGAAGCTTTCTTT
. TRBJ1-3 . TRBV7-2 CASSLVAGRGNTIYF TGTGCCAGCAGCTTAGTAGCAGGGAGGGGAAACACCATATATTTT
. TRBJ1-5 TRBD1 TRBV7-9 CASSATGEGEPQHF TGTGCCAGCAGCGCGACAGGGGAGGGGGAGCCCCAGCATTTT
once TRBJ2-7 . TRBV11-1 CASSLNRAYEQYF TGTGCCAGCAGCTTAAACAGGGCCTACGAGCAGTACTTC
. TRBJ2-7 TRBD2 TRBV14 CASSPSVGRGGPPYEQYF TGTGCCAGCAGCCCGTCCGTCGGGCGCGGGGGACCTCCCTACGAGCAGTACTTC
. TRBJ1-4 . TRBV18 CASSPKRGNEKLFF TGTGCCAGCTCACCGAAACGGGGTAATGAAAAACTGTTTTTT
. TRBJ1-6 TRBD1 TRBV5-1 CASSSTTGGNSPLHF TGCGCCAGCAGTTCAACGACAGGGGGGAATTCACCCCTCCACTTT
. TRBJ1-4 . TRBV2 CASTRLIATNEKLFF TGTGCCAGCACCCGGCTGATTGCAACTAATGAAAAACTGTTTTTT
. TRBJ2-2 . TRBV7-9 CASSLDLVPGELFF TGTGCCAGCAGCTTAGACTTAGTGCCCGGGGAGCTGTTTTTT
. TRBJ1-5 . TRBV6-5 CASSYSILHQPQHF TGTGCCAGCAGTTACTCGATTCTTCATCAGCCCCAGCATTTT
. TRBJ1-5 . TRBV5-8 CASSLEGYSNQPQHF TGTGCCAGCAGCTTGGAAGGGTATAGCAATCAGCCCCAGCATTTT